These 10 T cell receptor beta chains share one sample of origin, sequenced in a study of OX40 agonist ivuxolimab in advanced cancers. TCRdb keeps only in-frame clones here, not all; method: immunoSEQ multiplex PCR. The sample consists of tens of thousands of clones, over 80% of them appearing once. The sample was CD4+ or CD8+ T cells sorted from blood, taken in a trial of the OX40 agonist ivuxolimab. The receptor source for this set is an adult with an advanced solid tumor such as melanoma, head and neck, liver or kidney cancer.

This sequence joins TRBV19 and TRBJ1-4, with TRBD1 identical over 7 bases. The V segment lost 6 bases and the J segment 4 bases; nucleotides outside the gene matches: 11. This CDR3 has 16 residues. The germline V gene encodes CDR1 LNHDA and CDR2 SQIVND (reference sequence). The CDR3 DNA reads as TGTGCCAGTAGCCTAGCCTTGGGACAGCTTAATGAAAAACTGTTTTTT. Translated, it gives CASSLALGQLNEKLFF.

This CDR3 reads CASSLQGRDTEAFF. The CDR3 DNA reads TGCGCCAGCAGCTTGCAGGGCAGGGACACTGAAGCTTTCTTT. V gene TRBV5-1 combines with J gene TRBJ1-1; D may be TRBD1 (5 bases). The CDR3 consists of 14 residues. V shed 1 base and J shed 3 bases, with 10 bases lying between them. CDR1 is SGHRS and CDR2 is YFSETQ in the germline V gene.

The chain recombines TRBV2 with TRBJ1-3, with D possibly TRBD1 on 6 matching bases. V was shortened by 6 bases and J by 0 bases, with 12 bases between the two germline ends. The CDR3 extends over 15 amino acids. Germline V lookup: CDR1 SNHLY, CDR2 FYNNEI. In DNA form, the CDR3 reads TGTGCCAGCAGGGCGGGACACCTCTCTGGAAACACCATATATTTT. It encodes CASRAGHLSGNTIYF.

The chain links TRBV7-3 to TRBJ1-5; no firm D call. The germline V gene encodes CDR1 SGHTA and CDR2 FQGTGA. The length of the CDR3 is 17 residues. Trimming cost V 7 bases and J 5 bases, with 24 bases left between them. CDR3 amino acids: CASTPRGSGSPDQPQHF. The CDR3 bases are TGTGCCAGCACCCCCCGGGGATCCGGGTCCCCGGATCAGCCCCAGCATTTT.

DNA of the CDR3: TGTGCCAGCAACAGGGGGACTAATGAAAAACTGTTTTTT. It is translated as CASNRGTNEKLFF. The chain links TRBV14 to TRBJ1-4, with TRBD1 matching over 8 bases. The CDR3 consists of 13 residues. The germline V gene has CDR1 SGHDN and CDR2 FVKESK. V shed 7 bases, J shed 2 bases, and the junction held 0 bases outside the gene matches. Full variable domain (missing parts from reference TRBV14 and TRBJ1-4): EAGVTQFPSHSVIEKGQTVTLRCDPISGHDNLYWYRRVMGKEIKFLLHFVKESKQDESGMPNNRFLAERTGGTYSTLKVQPAELEDSGVYFCASNRGTNEKLFFGSGTQLSVL.

As DNA, the CDR3 is TGTGCCTGGAGTGCCTTAGGGACTAGCGGAGTCTCCTACAATGAGCAGTTCTTC. It codes for CAWSALGTSGVSYNEQFF. The J gene is TRBJ2-1, the V gene TRBV30, with TRBD2 matching 11 bases. Germline V gives CDR1 GTSNPN, CDR2 SVGIG (reference sequence). The trim removed 1 base at V and 0 bases at J, leaving 8 bases unmatched. This CDR3 region has 18 residues.

V and J are TRBV7-7 and TRBJ2-5; 7 positions match TRBD2. Germline V CDR1 and CDR2: SSHAT, FNYEAQ (reference sequence). This CDR3 has 15 residues. Trimming took 3 bases from V and 2 from J; bases not matched to a gene: 6. In DNA form, the CDR3 reads TGTGCCAGCAGCTTGGGAGCGGGGCCACAAGAGACCCAGTACTTC. Protein: CASSLGAGPQETQYF.

The V gene is TRBV18, the J gene TRBJ2-3, with 10 nucleotides matching TRBD2. Trimming cost V 6 bases and J 3 bases; bases outside gene matches: 9. CDR3 length equals 16 residues. Germline lookup yields CDR1 KGHSH and CDR2 LQKENI. CDR3 DNA sequence: TGTGCCAGCTCCACAAGGCCGACTAGCGGGACAGATACGCAGTATTTT. Its protein is CASSTRPTSGTDTQYF.

In its sample, this clone was seen once. In nucleotides, the CDR3 is TGTGCCAGCACCATAGGGGGGAGCCAAGAGACCCAGTACTTC. It specifies CASTIGGSQETQYF. The chain links TRBV11-2 to TRBJ2-5; either TRBD1 or TRBD2 may fit D (6 bases each). The CDR3 covers 14 residues. V lost 7 bases and J 1 base, leaving 13 bases between the germline ends. Germline CDR1 is SGHAT and CDR2 is FQNNGV.

The gene calls are TRBV9 and TRBJ1-2; D unclear. V was clipped by 3 bases and J by 3 bases, with 15 bases between them. CDR3 size: 15 residues. Germline assignment: CDR1 SGDLS and CDR2 YYNGEE. The CDR3 here is CASSGLGYGDYGYTF. The CDR3 bases are TGTGCCAGCAGCGGTCTCGGTTACGGGGACTATGGCTACACCTTC.